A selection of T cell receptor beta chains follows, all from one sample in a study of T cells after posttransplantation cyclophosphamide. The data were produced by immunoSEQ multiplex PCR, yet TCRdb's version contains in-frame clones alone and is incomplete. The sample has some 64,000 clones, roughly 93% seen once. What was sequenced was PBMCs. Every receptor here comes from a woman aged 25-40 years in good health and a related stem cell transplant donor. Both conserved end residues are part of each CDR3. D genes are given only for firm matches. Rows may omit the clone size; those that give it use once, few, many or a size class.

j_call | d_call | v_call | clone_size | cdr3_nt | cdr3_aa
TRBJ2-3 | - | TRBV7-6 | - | TGTGCCAGCAGCCAGGGACCAGGAGGCACAGATACGCAGTATTTT | CASSQGPGGTDTQYF
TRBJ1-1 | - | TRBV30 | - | TGTGCCTGGACGAGTTGGGGGAACACTGAAGCTTTCTTT | CAWTSWGNTEAFF
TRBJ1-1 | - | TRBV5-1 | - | TGCGCCAGCAGGTTGGACTCGGGGGTGACTGAAGCTTTCTTT | CASRLDSGVTEAFF
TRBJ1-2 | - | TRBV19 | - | TGTGCCAGTAGTGGGAGGGCGAACTATGGCTACACCTTC | CASSGRANYGYTF
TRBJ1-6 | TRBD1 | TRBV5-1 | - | TGCGCCAGCAGCTTAGGACAGGGTCCTAATTCACCCCTCCACTTT | CASSLGQGPNSPLHF
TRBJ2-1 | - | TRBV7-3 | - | TGTGCCAGCAGCTTAAATTTGGCGGGGGCCGCAAATGAGCAGTTCTTC | CASSLNLAGAANEQFF
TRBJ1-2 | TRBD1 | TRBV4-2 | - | TGTGCCAGCAGCCAAGCGACAGGGGGGGGCTATGGCTACACCTTC | CASSQATGGGYGYTF
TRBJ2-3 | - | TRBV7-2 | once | TGTGCCAGCAGCGGACAGACCTGGCGCACAGATACGCAGTATTTT | CASSGQTWRTDTQYF
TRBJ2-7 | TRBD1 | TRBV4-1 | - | TGCGCCAGCAGCTGGCGGGACAGGACTGACGAGCAGTACTTC | CASSWRDRTDEQYF
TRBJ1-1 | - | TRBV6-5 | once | TGTGCCAGCACCCTGGACCGGGTAGGCACTGAAGCTTTCTTT | CASTLDRVGTEAFF
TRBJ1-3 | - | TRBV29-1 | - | TGCAGCGTCAGCGGACGCCTCTCTGGAAACACCATATATTTT | CSVSGRLSGNTIYF
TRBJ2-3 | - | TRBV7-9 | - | TGTGCCAGCAGCTTAGTGGGAGGAGGCCGGACAGATACGCAGTATTTT | CASSLVGGGRTDTQYF
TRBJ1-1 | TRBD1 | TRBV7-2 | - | TGTGCCAGCAGCTTAGTACGACAGGGCGAGGCTTTCTTT | CASSLVRQGEAFF
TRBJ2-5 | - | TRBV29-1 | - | TGCAGCGTTCCCAAGGGGGATGGGGGGTGGGTTTTGTGTGAGACCCAGTACTTC | CSVPKGDGGWVLCETQYF
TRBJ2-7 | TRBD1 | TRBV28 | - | TGTGCCAGCAGCCTGACAGGGGGTAAGCAGTACTTC | CASSLTGGKQYF
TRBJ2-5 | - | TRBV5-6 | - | TGTGCCAGCAGCTGGAGTACGGGCACCAAGACCCAGTACTTC | CASSWSTGTKTQYF
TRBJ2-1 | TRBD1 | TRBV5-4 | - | TGTGCCAGCAGCCAGACAGGGGGCTCCTACAATGAGCAGTTCTTC | CASSQTGGSYNEQFF
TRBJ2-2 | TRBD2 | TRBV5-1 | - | TGCGCCAGCAGCCCGGGACTAGCGGCGAACACCGGGGAGCTGTTTTTT | CASSPGLAANTGELFF
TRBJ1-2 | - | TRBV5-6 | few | TGTGCCAGCAGCCCCCTTCAGCCTGAGGGCGCCTATGGCTACACCTTC | CASSPLQPEGAYGYTF
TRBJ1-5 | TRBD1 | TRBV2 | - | TGTGCCAGCAGCGGTAGGACAGGGAGCCAGCCCCAGCATTTT | CASSGRTGSQPQHF
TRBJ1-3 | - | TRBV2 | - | TGTGCCAGCAGTGAAGGGGGACTCTCTGGAAACACCATATATTTT | CASSEGGLSGNTIYF
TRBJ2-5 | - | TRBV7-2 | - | TGTGCCAGCAGCAGCGGTAGTGTTGGATACCAGTACTTC | CASSSGSVGYQYF
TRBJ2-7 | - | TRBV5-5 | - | TGTGCCAGCAGCACCCCGGGGGCAAGATACGAGCAGTACTTC | CASSTPGARYEQYF
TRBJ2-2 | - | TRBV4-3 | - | TGCGCCAGCAGTCTCGACGGGAACACCGGGGAGCTGTTTTTT | CASSLDGNTGELFF
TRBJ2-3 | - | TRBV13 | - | TGTGCCAGCAGCTTAGGCCACGGGGGCACAGATACGCAGTATTTT | CASSLGHGGTDTQYF
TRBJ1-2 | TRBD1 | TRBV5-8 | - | TGTGCCAGCAGCATTGGACAGGCTCTTAGGGATGGCTACACCTTC | CASSIGQALRDGYTF
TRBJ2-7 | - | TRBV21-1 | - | TGTGCCAGCAGCGATGGGACAGGAAAAGAGCAGTACTTC | CASSDGTGKEQYF
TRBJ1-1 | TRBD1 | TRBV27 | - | TGTGCCAGCAGTCCAGGGACAGGGTTTACTGAAGCTTTCTTT | CASSPGTGFTEAFF
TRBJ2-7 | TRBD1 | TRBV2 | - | TGTGCCAGCAGTGAAGGGGACAGGTTGTACTTC | CASSEGDRLYF
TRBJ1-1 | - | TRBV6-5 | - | TGTGCCAGCAGTTACTTTGGACACCAGAACACTGAAGCTTTCTTT | CASSYFGHQNTEAFF
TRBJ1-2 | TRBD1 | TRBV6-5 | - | TGTGCCAGCACGAAGACAGGGGCCTTGAGCTATGGCTACACCTTC | CASTKTGALSYGYTF
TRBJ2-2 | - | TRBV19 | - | TGTGCCAGTAGTATAGTGGCGGCGACCGGGGAGCTGTTTTTT | CASSIVAATGELFF
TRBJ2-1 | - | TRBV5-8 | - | TGTGCCAGCAGCAGACCGGGCCCGGAACCCAATGAGCAGTTCTTC | CASSRPGPEPNEQFF
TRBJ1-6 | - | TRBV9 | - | TGTGCCAGCAGCGTAGAGGCAGGGAGGGGTTCACCCCTCCACTTT | CASSVEAGRGSPLHF
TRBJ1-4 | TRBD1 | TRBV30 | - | TGTGCCTGGAGCCCCCGGACAGGTGGGAATGAAAAACTGTTTTTT | CAWSPRTGGNEKLFF
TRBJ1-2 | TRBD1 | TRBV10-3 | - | TGTGCCATCAGTGAGGGAAACAGGGGGGCCATTAGCTATGGCTACACCTTC | CAISEGNRGAISYGYTF
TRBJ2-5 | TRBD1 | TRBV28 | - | TGTGCCAGCAGTTCGTTCGGGACAGGGGAAGAGCAGTACTTC | CASSSFGTGEEQYF
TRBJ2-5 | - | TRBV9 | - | TGTGCCAGCAGTTCGGGGATGGAGGGAGAGACCCAGTACTTC | CASSSGMEGETQYF
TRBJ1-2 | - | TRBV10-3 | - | TGTGCCATCAGTGAGGGGCAGATAAACTATGGCTACACCTTC | CAISEGQINYGYTF
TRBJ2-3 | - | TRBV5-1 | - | TGCGCCAGCAGCTTGGGGACCGTCACAGATACGCAGTATTTT | CASSLGTVTDTQYF
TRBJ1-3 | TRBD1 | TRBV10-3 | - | TGTGCCATCAGTCCGGACAGGGGCTCCGGAAACACCATATATTTT | CAISPDRGSGNTIYF
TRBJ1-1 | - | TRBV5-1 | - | TGCGCCAGCAGCCATACAAAGACGGATCTTGGAGCTTTCTTT | CASSHTKTDLGAFF
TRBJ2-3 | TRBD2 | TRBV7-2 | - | TGTGCCAGCAGCGGCGGGGGGGCCGGCACAGATACGCAGTATTTT | CASSGGGAGTDTQYF
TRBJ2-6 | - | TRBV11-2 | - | TGTGCCAGCAGCTTAGAGAGGATCAACTCTGGGGCCAACGTCCTGACTTTC | CASSLERINSGANVLTF
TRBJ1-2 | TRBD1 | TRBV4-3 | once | TGCGCCAGCAGCCAATATGGGACAGGGGTTAACTATGGCTACACCTTC | CASSQYGTGVNYGYTF
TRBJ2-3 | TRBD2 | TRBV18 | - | TGTGCCAGCTCACCAGGCCTAGCGGCCACAGATACGCAGTATTTT | CASSPGLAATDTQYF
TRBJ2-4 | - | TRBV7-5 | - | TGTGCCAGAAGTCAAATGCAGACAGGGGAGATAGGGTCTCAAGCCAAAAACATTCAGTACTTC | CARSQMQTGEIGSQAKNIQYF